This record looks at one T cell receptor beta chain sequence and its context. The antigen it binds to is not known. Base quality data are lacking; no much larger clone is found one base away. TCR beta VDJ combination and CDR3 sequence profiling used genomic DNA as the template. An Illumina HiSeq 2000 was used for TCR repertoire sequencing. For the original study's pipeline: TRBV/TRBJ rearrangement plots, CDR3 size and DJ length profiles, and Simpson's diversity index were used to evaluate the repertoires. The most abundant DNA sequence in the deep sequencing data was taken as the immunodominant clone. CDR3 amino acid sequences were checked for sharing between subjects and were compared against published repertoires and the VDJdb database. TCRdb handled the public reads itself, with Q25 trimming in fastp and clone calling in MiXCR, and kept productive beta chains. All rows with the same CDR3 protein become a single entry with the most common DNA and genes. What appears here as the V and J calls and clone size reflects TCRdb's work, not the paper's. The sample table contains about 260,000 distinct CDR3 sequences; only one count was recorded for 65% to 90% of them. Roughly 42% of the sample is in the top ten clones.

From a lookup of the germline V gene, CDR1 and CDR2 are SNHLY and FYNNEI. From the cysteine up to the phenylalanine, the CDR3 has a length of 13 residues. The kept DNA is CDR3 alone, 39 bases in frame from the first base. Relative to germline, V is 1 base shorter and J is 8 bases shorter, with 9 bases between their ends. This entry belongs to a study of CD8+CD57+ T cells in acquired aplastic anemia (dated by TCRdb to between 2017 and 2018). Turning to the overall study: Extracted DNA from sorted CD4+ and CD8+ cells averaged approximately 3 ug, ranging from roughly 0.17 to 27.4 ug. CD8+CD57+ expansion was defined as frequency above the mean frequency observed in healthy subjects.

Flow cytometry had shown CD8+CD57+ cell expansion in the patients selected for sequencing. Severe acquired aplastic anemia was diagnosed in all patients according to International Study of Aplastic Anemia and Agranulocytosis and Camitta criteria. At the time blood was sampled, none of the patients had received any therapy. In the study, sorted CD4+ and CD8+ blood T cells from patients with severe aplastic anemia and from healthy subjects underwent deep sequencing of TCR repertoires. Patients were enrolled under clinicaltrials.gov protocols 00001620, 01623167, 00001397, 00071045, 00081523 and 00961064 in the USA. Ficoll-Paque density gradient centrifugation was used to isolate peripheral blood mononuclear cells. Before DNA was extracted, CD4+ and CD8+ T cells were sorted using either FACS or magnetic beads. What the study reported, not specific to this receptor: Patients and healthy controls showed no significant difference in CD8+ Simpson's diversity (P=0.060). Roughly 30 CD8+ CDR3 sequences were found to be shared between patients and controls, but these sequences appeared to be highly expressed in patients and within the immunodominant clones of the patients.

Here the chain combines TRBV2 and TRBJ2-1; the D gene is perhaps TRBD2, on 6 matching bases. The sequenced sample consisted of sorted CD4+, CD8+, or CD8+CD57+ T cells (not recorded which) from PBMCs. This TCR was recovered from a human donor with aplastic anemia. The DNA reads as follows: TGTGCCAGCAGTGAAGGGGGGGTAGATGAGCAGTTCTTC. This sequence encodes CASSEGGVDEQFF. Full variable domain (CDR3 extended with the reference TRBV2 and TRBJ2-1 proteins): EPEVTQTPSHQVTQMGQEVILRCVPISNHLYFYWYRQILGQKVEFLVSFYNNEISEKSEIFDDQFSVERPDGSNFTLKIRSTKLEDSAMYFCASSEGGVDEQFFGPGTRLTVL.